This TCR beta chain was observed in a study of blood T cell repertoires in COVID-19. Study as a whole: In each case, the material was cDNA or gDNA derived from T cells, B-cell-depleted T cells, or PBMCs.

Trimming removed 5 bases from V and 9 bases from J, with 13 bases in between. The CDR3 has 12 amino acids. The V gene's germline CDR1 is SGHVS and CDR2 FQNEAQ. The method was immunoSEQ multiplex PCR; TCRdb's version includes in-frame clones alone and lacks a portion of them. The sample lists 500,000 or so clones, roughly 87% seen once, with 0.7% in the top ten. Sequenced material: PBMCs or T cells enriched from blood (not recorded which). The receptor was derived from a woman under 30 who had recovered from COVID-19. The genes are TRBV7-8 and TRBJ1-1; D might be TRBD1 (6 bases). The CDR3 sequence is CASSLPGQKAFF. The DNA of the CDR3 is TGTGCCAGCAGCCTACCAGGACAGAAAGCTTTCTTT.